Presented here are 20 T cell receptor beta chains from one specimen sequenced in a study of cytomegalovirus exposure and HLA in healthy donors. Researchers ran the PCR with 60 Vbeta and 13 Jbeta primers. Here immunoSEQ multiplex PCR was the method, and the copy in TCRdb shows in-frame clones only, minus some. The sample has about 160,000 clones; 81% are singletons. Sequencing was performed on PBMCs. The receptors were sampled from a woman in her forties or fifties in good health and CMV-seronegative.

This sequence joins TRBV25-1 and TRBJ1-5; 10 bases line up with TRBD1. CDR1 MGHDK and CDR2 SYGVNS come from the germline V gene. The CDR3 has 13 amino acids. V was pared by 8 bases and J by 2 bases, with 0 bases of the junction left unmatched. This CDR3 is CASGTGGNQPQHF. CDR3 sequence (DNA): TGTGCCAGCGGGACAGGGGGCAATCAGCCCCAGCATTTT.

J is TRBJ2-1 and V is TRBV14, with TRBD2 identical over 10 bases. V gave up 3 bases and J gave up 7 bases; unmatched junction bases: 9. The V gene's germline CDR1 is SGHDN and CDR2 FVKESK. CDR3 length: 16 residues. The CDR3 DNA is TGTGCCAGCAGCCATCAACATAGCGGGGGGATTAATGAGCAGTTCTTC. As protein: CASSHQHSGGINEQFF.

The CDR3 is CASSLYEETIYF. CDR3 nucleotides: TGTGCCAGCAGCTTATACGAGGAAACCATATATTTT. This sequence joins TRBV13 and TRBJ1-3, with D hard to call. The CDR3 sequence is 12 residues long. V was pared by 2 bases and J by 10 bases, with 9 bases between. The germline V gene encodes CDR1 PRHDT and CDR2 FYEKMQ (reference sequence).

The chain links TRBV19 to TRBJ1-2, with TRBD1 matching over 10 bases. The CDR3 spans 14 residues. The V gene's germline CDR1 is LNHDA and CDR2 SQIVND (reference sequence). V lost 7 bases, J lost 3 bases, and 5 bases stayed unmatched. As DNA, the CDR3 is TGTGCCAGTAAATGGGACAGGGGAGACTATGGCTACACCTTC. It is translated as CASKWDRGDYGYTF.

CDR3 region: CATSRGTGTSGNNEQFF. The CDR3 DNA is TGTGCCACCAGCAGGGGGACCGGGACTAGCGGGAACAATGAGCAGTTCTTC. The rearrangement uses TRBV15 and TRBJ2-1; 13 bases fit TRBD2. Germline V gene sequence: CDR1 LNHNV, CDR2 YYDKDF (reference sequence). CDR3 length: 17 amino acids. Germline trimming cut 3 bases from V and 5 bases from J; bases unmatched to any gene: 7.

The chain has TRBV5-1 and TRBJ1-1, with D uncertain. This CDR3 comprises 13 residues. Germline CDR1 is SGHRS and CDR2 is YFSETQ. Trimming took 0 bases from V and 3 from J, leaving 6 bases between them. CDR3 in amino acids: CASSLVADTEAFF. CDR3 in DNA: TGCGCCAGCAGCTTGGTGGCGGACACTGAAGCTTTCTTT.

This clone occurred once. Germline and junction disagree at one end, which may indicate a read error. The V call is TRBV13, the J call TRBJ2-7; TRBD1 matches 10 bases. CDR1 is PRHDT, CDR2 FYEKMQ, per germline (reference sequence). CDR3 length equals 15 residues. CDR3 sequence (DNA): TGTGCCAGCAGCTTGGAGACAGGGGGCTCCGACGAGCAGTACTTC. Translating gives CASSLETGGSDEQYF.

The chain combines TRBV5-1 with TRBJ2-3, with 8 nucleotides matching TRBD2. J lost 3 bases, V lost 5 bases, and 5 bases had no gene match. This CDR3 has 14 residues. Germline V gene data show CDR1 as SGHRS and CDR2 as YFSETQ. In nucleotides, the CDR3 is TGCGCCAGCAGTGCGGGACTAGAGACAGATACGCAGTATTTT. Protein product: CASSAGLETDTQYF.

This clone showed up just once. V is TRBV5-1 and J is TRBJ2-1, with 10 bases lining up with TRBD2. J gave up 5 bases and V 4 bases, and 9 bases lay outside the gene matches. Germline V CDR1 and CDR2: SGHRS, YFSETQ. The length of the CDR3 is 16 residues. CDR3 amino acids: CASSRSGTSADNEQFF. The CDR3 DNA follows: TGCGCCAGCAGCCGATCCGGGACTAGCGCTGACAATGAGCAGTTCTTC.

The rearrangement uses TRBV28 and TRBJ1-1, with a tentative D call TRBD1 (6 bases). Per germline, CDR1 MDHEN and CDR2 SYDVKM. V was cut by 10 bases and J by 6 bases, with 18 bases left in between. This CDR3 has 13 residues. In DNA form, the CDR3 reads TGTGCCATCCGAGAAGGGGGGGAGGCTGAAGCTTTCTTT. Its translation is CAIREGGEAEAFF.

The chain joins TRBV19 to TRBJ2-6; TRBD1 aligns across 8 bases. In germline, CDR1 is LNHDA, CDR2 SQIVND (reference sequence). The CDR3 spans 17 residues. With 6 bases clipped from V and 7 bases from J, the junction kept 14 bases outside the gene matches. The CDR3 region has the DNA TGTGCCAGTAGCCGTCGGACAGGGAATGGGGTAGCCAACGTCCTGACTTTC. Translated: CASSRRTGNGVANVLTF. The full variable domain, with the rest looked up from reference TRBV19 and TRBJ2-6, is DGGITQSPKYLFRKEGQNVTLSCEQNLNHDAMYWYRQDPGQGLRLIYYSQIVNDFQKGDIAEGYSVSREKKESFPLTVTSAQKNPTAFYLCASSRRTGNGVANVLTFGAGSRLTVL.

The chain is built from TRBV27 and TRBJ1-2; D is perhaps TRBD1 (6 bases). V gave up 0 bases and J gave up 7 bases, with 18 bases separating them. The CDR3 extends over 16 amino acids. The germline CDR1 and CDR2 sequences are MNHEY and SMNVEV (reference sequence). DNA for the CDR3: TGTGCCAGCAGTTTATCGGGGGGGCGGGCAGCCATTGGCTACACCTTC. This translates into CASSLSGGRAAIGYTF.

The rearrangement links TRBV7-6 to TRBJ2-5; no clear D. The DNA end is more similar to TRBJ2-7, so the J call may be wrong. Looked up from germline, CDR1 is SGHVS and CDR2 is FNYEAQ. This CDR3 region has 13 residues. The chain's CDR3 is CASSLDRAYEQYF. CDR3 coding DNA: TGTGCCAGCAGCTTAGATAGAGCCTACGAGCAGTACTTC.

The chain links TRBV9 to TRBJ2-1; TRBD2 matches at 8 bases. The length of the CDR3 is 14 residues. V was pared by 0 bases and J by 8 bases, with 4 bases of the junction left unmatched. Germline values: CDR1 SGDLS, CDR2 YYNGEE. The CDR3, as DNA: TGTGCCAGCAGCGTAGCGGGGGGGCAGGATGAGCAGTTCTTC. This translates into CASSVAGGQDEQFF.

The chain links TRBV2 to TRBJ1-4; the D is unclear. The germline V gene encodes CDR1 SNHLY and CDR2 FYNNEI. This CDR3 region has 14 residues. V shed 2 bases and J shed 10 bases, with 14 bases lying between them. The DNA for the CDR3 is TGTGCCAGCAGTGAATCCAGCGCGGGTGGAAAACTGTTTTTT. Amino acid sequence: CASSESSAGGKLFF.

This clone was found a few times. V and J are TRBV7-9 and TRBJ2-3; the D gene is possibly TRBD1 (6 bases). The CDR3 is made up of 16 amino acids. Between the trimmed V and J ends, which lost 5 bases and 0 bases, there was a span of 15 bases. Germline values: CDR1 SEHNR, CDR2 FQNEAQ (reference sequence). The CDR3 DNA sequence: TGTGCCAGCAGCGAGGGGGAGCGGCCTAGCACAGATACGCAGTATTTT. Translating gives CASSEGERPSTDTQYF.

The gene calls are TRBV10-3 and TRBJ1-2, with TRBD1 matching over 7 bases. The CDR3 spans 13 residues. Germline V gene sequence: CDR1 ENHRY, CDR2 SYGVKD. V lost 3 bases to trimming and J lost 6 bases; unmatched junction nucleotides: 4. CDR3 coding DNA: TGTGCCATCAGTGAAGGGCAGGGGGATGGCTACACCTTC. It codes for CAISEGQGDGYTF.

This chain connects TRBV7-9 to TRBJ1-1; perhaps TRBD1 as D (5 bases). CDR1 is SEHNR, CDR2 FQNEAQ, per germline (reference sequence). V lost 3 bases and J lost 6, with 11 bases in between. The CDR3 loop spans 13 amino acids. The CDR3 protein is CASSFWGGAEAFF. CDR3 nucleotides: TGTGCCAGCAGCTTCTGGGGGGGGGCTGAAGCTTTCTTT.

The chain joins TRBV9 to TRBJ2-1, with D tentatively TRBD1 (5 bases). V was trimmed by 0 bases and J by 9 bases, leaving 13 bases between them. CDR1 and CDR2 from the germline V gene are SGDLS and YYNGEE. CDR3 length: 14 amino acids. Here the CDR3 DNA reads TGTGCCAGCAGCGTAGAAGCAGGGATAAGTGAGCAGTTCTTC. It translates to CASSVEAGISEQFF.

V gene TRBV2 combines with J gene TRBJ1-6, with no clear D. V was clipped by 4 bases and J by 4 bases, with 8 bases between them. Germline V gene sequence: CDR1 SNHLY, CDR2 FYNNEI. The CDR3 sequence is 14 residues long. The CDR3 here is CASSVTEYNSPLHF. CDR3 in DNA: TGTGCCAGCAGTGTCACAGAATATAATTCACCCCTCCACTTT.